This T cell receptor (beta chain) was recorded in a study of cytomegalovirus exposure and HLA in healthy donors. On the study more broadly: Assignment to the Caucasian-associated ancestry cluster applied to 81% of the approximately 420 genotyped donors.

General study points: An analysis that was carried out later associated 15,000 to 20,000 TCR beta sequences with HLA alleles at 0.05 false discovery rate. Later analysis indicated greater clonal expansion among HLA-associated TCR beta chains than among equally common other chains.

Nominally healthy donors were sampled, though unrecorded immune exposures were likely. V dropped 1 base and J dropped 3; count of bases not matched to a gene: 12. This CDR3 comprises 18 residues. Per the germline V gene, CDR1 is LNHDA and CDR2 is SQIVND (reference sequence). This clone came up once. Its antigen is not identified. PCR amplification relied on 60 Vbeta primers (plus 13 Jbeta primers). The assay was immunoSEQ multiplex PCR, and TCRdb's table has in-frame clones only and misses some. Among about 43,000 clones listed, 60% to 80% were seen once. Sequences were obtained from PBMCs. The genes are TRBV19 and TRBJ2-7; 10 positions match TRBD1. The source of this sequence is a man in his thirties or forties in good health and CMV-seronegative. In DNA form, the CDR3 reads TGTGCCAGTAGTATAGGCGGGGACAGGGGAAGGGCCTACTACGAGCAGTACTTC. Encoded protein: CASSIGGDRGRAYYEQYF.